This record looks at one T cell receptor beta chain sequence and its context. These data belong to a study of blood T cell repertoires in COVID-19. Grouping used clinical history reported by participants in a survey and questionnaire. Sequencing was performed with immunoSEQ multiplex PCR; in TCRdb, only in-frame clones are kept and a portion is missing. The sample includes 400,000 to 500,000 clones, over 75% of them seen just once. The V and J ends lost 2 bases and 6 bases respectively, with 13 bases between them. CDR1 and CDR2 (germline): SGHTA, FQGNSA. The CDR3 is 14 residues long. The source material was PBMCs or T cells enriched from blood (not recorded which). The sequence came from a woman aged 40-49 years who had recovered from COVID-19. The rearrangement links TRBV7-2 to TRBJ1-1; D is possibly TRBD1 (6 bases). The CDR3 is CASSLYGTSAEAFF. DNA for the CDR3: TGTGCCAGCAGCTTATACGGGACATCAGCTGAAGCTTTCTTT.